This TCR beta chain stems from a study of CXCR3-negative and CXCR3-positive naive CD8 T cells. As for this clonotype: Antigen: not known.

TRB cDNA libraries were made by UMI-labeled 5' RACE. TCRdb reprocessed the 5' RACE reads; each CDR3 protein has one entry and no DNA is given. Recorded for this sample: about 63,000 distinct CDR3 sequences. Study outcomes and limitations: CXCR3-positive naive cells carried more hydrophobic TRB CDR3s than CXCR3-negative naive cells did. For naive cells, CXCR3-negative and CXCR3-positive subsets had similar TRBV-TRBJ usage; for memory cells, usage differed. Both naive subsets showed comparably high diversity, and memory CD8+ cells showed much lower diversity.

In germline, CDR1 is SGHRS, CDR2 YFSETQ. This CDR3 has 13 residues. CD45RO-CCR7+CD27+CD95- defined naive CD8+ T cells. This clonotype was obtained from a human donor in good health. Some clones in this sample may be carry-over from other donors' samples. Sequences were obtained from naive CXCR3+ CD8+ T cells from blood. The subset denotes: CD45RO-CCR7+CD27+CD95- naive CD8+ T cells expressing CXCR3 (TNR3+). The chain links TRBV5-1 to TRBJ1-1. CDR3 sequence reads: CASSLTAFPEAFF.